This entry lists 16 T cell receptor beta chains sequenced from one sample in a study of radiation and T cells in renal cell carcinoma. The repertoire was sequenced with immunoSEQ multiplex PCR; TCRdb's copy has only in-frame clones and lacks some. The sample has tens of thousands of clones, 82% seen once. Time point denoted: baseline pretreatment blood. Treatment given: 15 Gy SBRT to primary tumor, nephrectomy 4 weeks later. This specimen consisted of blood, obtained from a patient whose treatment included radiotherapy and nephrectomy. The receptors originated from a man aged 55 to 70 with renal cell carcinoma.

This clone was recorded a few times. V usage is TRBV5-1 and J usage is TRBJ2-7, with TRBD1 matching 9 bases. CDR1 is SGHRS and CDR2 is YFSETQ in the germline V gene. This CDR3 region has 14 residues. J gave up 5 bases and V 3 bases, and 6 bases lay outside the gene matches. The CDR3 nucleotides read TGCGCCAGCAGCTACCGGGACAGGGTACACGAGCAGTACTTC. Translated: CASSYRDRVHEQYF.

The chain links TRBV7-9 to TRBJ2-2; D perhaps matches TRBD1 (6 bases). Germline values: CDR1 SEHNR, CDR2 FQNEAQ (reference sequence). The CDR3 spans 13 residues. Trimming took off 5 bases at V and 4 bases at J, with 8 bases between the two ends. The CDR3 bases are TGTGCCAGCAGCCTGACAGGCACCGGGGAGCTGTTTTTT. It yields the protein CASSLTGTGELFF.

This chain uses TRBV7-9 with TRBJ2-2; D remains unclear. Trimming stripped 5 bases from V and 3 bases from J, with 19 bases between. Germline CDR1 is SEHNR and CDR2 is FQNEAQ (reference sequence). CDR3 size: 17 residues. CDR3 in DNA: TGTGCCAGCAGCCCCATTGGTCGGCAACCATACACCGGGGAGCTGTTTTTT. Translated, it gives CASSPIGRQPYTGELFF. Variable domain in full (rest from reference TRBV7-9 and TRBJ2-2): DTGVSQNPRHKITKRGQNVTFRCDPISEHNRLYWYRQTLGQGPEFLTYFQNEAQLEKSRLLSDRFSAERPKGSFSTLEIQRTEQGDSAMYLCASSPIGRQPYTGELFFGEGSRLTVL.

CDR3 loop: CASSLTPEQFF. The CDR3 coding sequence is TGTGCCAGCAGCCTCACCCCCGAGCAGTTCTTC. The rearrangement links TRBV2 to TRBJ2-1; D remains ambiguous. Germline V gene data show CDR1 as SNHLY and CDR2 as FYNNEI. V was clipped by 6 bases and J by 10 bases, with 10 bases between them. CDR3 length: 11 amino acids.

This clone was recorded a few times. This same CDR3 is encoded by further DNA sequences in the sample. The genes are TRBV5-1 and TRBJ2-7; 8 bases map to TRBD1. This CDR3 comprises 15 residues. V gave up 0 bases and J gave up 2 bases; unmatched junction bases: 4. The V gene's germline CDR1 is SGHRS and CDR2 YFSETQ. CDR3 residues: CASSLESGGAYEQYF. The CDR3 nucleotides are TGCGCCAGCAGCTTGGAGTCAGGGGGCGCCTACGAGCAGTACTTC.

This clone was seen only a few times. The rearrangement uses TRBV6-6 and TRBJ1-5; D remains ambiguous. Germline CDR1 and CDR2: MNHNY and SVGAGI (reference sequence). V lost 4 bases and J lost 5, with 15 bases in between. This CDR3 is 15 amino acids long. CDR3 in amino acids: CASSSGRLADQPQHF. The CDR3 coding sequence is TGTGCCAGCAGTTCCGGACGCTTAGCCGATCAGCCCCAGCATTTT.

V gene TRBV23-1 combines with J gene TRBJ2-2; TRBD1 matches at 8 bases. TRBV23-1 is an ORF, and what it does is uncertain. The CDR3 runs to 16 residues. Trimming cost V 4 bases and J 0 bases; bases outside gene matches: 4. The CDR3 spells CASSRQGHANTGELFF. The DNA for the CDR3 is TGCGCCAGCAGTCGACAGGGGCACGCGAACACCGGGGAGCTGTTTTTT.

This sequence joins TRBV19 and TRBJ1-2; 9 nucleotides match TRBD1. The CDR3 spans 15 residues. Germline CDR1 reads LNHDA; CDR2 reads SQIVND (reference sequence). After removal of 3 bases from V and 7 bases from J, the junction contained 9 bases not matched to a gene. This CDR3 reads CASSMQDRGRPGYTF. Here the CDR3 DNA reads TGTGCCAGTAGTATGCAAGACAGGGGGAGGCCTGGCTACACCTTC.

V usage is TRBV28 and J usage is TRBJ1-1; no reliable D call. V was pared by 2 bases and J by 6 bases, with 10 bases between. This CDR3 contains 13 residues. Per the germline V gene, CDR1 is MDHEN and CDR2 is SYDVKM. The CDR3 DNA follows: TGTGCCAGCAGTTTAGGTAGGGTGGCTGAAGCTTTCTTT. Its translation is CASSLGRVAEAFF.

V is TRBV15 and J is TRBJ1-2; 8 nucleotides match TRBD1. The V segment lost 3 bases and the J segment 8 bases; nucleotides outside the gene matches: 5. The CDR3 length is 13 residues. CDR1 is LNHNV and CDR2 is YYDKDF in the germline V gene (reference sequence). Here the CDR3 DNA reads TGTGCCACCAGCAGCGGACAGGGCAGGGGCTACACCTTC. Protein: CATSSGQGRGYTF.

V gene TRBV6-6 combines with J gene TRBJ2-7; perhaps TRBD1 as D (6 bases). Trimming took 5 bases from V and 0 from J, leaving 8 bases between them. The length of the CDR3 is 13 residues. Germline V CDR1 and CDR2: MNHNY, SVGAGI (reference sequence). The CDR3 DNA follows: TGTGCCAGCAGTCTACAGGGCTCCTACGAGCAGTACTTC. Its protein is CASSLQGSYEQYF.

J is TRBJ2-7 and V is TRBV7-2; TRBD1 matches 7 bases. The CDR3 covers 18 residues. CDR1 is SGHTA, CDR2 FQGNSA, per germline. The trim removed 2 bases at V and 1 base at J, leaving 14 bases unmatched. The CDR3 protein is CASSLRLNRDSASYEQYF. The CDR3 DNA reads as TGTGCCAGCAGCTTACGCCTTAACCGGGACAGTGCATCCTACGAGCAGTACTTC.

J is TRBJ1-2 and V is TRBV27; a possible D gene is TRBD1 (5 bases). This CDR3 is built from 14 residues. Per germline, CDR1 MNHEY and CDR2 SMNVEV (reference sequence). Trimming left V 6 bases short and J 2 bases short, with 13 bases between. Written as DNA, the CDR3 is TGTGCCAGCAGACTTACCAGGGAGAACTATGGCTACACCTTC. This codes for CASRLTRENYGYTF.

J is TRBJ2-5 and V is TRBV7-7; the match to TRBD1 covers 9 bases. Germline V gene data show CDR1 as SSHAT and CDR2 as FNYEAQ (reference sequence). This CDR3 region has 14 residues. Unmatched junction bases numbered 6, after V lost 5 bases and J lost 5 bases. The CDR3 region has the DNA TGTGCCAGCAGCGTGGACAGGGGCGGGGAGACCCAGTACTTC. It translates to CASSVDRGGETQYF.

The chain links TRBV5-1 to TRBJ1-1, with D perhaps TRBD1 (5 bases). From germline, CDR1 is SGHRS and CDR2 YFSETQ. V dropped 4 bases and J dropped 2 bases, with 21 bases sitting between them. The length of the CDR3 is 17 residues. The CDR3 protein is CASSPGRVAGRNTEAFF. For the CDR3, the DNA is TGCGCCAGCAGCCCGGGCCGTGTGGCAGGGAGAAACACTGAAGCTTTCTTT. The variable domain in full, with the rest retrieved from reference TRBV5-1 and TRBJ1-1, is KAGVTQTPRYLIKTRGQQVTLSCSPISGHRSVSWYQQTPGQGLQFLFEYFSETQRNKGNFPGRFSGRQFSNSRSEMNVSTLELGDSALYLCASSPGRVAGRNTEAFFGQGTRLTVV.

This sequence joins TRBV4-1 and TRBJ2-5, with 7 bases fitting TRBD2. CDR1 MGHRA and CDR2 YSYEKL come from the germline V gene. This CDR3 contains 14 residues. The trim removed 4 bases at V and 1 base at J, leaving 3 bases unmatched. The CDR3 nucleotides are TGCGCCAGCAGCCTTACTAGCGCCCAAGAGACCCAGTACTTC. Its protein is CASSLTSAQETQYF.